The 27 T cell receptor beta chains reported below all come from one sample, sequenced in a study of blood T cell repertoires in COVID-19. The protocol was immunoSEQ multiplex PCR, while the TCRdb copy is restricted to in-frame clones and leaves out a portion. The repertoire holds approximately 140,000 clones, with more than 75% as singletons. The sample was peripheral blood. The receptors stem from a man in his 70s with acute or convalescent COVID-19.

The table lists this clone with a few counts. This sequence joins TRBV6-6 and TRBJ1-4, with 9 bases fitting TRBD1. V lost 6 bases, J lost 8 bases, and 7 bases stayed unmatched. Germline V gene data show CDR1 as MNHNY and CDR2 as SVGAGI (reference sequence). The CDR3 is 14 residues long. CDR3 residues: CASSYRGLEEKLFF. The CDR3 DNA reads TGTGCCAGCAGCTACAGGGGGCTAGAAGAAAAACTGTTTTTT.

The chain employs TRBV19 and TRBJ2-3; D possibly corresponds to TRBD2 (5 bases). Germline V gives CDR1 LNHDA, CDR2 SQIVND (reference sequence). The ends were cut back, 2 bases at V and 6 bases at J, with 12 bases in the middle. The CDR3 loop spans 14 amino acids. The CDR3 here is CASSITLRGDTQYF. The DNA for the CDR3 is TGTGCCAGTAGTATAACCCTCAGAGGGGATACGCAGTATTTT.

The chain joins TRBV7-6 to TRBJ2-1; 9 bases line up with TRBD2. V lost 5 bases to trimming and J lost 9 bases; unmatched junction nucleotides: 11. CDR1 and CDR2 (germline): SGHVS, FNYEAQ. The CDR3 runs to 15 residues. CDR3 protein: CASSATLAGMSEQFF. The CDR3 DNA follows: TGTGCCAGCAGCGCTACCCTAGCGGGAATGAGTGAGCAGTTCTTC.

The chain links TRBV28 to TRBJ2-7; 8 bases map to TRBD2. Germline trimming cut 3 bases from V and 12 bases from J; bases unmatched to any gene: 10. The CDR3 consists of 13 residues. Germline CDR1 and CDR2: MDHEN and SYDVKM. Here the CDR3 reads CASSFGAGGVPYF. For the CDR3, the DNA is TGTGCCAGCAGTTTTGGAGCCGGGGGGGTACCGTACTTC.

The sample holds a few counts of this clone. The chain joins TRBV4-1 to TRBJ1-1; TRBD1 agrees at 7 bases. CDR3 length: 15 residues. The junction had 7 bases not matched to a gene; V was cut back by 1 base and J by 5 bases. Germline CDR1 is MGHRA and CDR2 is YSYEKL. The DNA for the CDR3 is TGCGCCAGCAGCCAAGCCTGGAGGGGGCCTACTGAAGCTTTCTTT. Translated, it gives CASSQAWRGPTEAFF.

This rearrangement joins TRBV6-5 to TRBJ1-1; D not resolved. With 1 base removed from V and 5 bases from J, the gap between germline ends came to 14 bases. CDR3 size: 15 residues. The germline CDR1 and CDR2 sequences are MNHEY and SVGAGI. The CDR3 sequence: CASSYWEGGKTEAFF. The DNA for the CDR3 is TGTGCCAGCAGTTACTGGGAGGGTGGTAAAACTGAAGCTTTCTTT.

This clone showed up just once. The V call is TRBV23-1, the J call TRBJ2-7; 7 nucleotides agree with TRBD1. TRBV23-1 is reported as an ORF; its role is uncertain. There are 14 residues in the CDR3. J lost 6 bases, V lost 4 bases, and 9 bases had no gene match. CDR3 amino acids: CASSPRTGFSEQYF. In DNA form, the CDR3 reads TGCGCCAGCAGTCCAAGGACAGGTTTTAGCGAGCAGTACTTC.

The CDR3 nucleotides are TGTGCCAGCAGCAAAGGGTTCGGGACAGGGGTCACTGAAGCTTTCTTT. As protein: CASSKGFGTGVTEAFF. The chain uses TRBV4-2 and TRBJ1-1; 10 bases are a match to TRBD1. This CDR3 contains 16 residues. Per germline, CDR1 LGHNA and CDR2 YNFKEQ. V lost 5 bases, J lost 4 bases, and 10 bases stayed unmatched.

The CDR3 DNA sequence: TGTGCCAGCAGCCAAGATACGGTGGTGGATGGCTACACCTTC. Translation: CASSQDTVVDGYTF. The chain combines TRBV3-1 (or the pseudogene TRBV3-2) with TRBJ1-2; D is uncertain. The CDR3 is 14 amino acids. The V gene lost 0 bases and the J gene lost 6 bases, with 11 bases spanning the gap. In germline, CDR1 is LGHDT, CDR2 YNNKEL (reference sequence).

The gene calls are TRBV15 and TRBJ2-7, with D maybe TRBD2 (6 bases). The germline CDR1 and CDR2 sequences are LNHNV and YYDKDF (reference sequence). This CDR3 is built from 16 residues. V shed 0 bases and J shed 3 bases, with 15 bases lying between them. The CDR3 spells CATSRDGGLSIYEQYF. The CDR3 bases are TGTGCCACCAGCAGAGATGGTGGACTAAGTATCTACGAGCAGTACTTC.

V gene TRBV18 combines with J gene TRBJ2-7; 7 positions agree with TRBD2. The V and J ends lost 1 base and 2 bases, in that order; junction bases with no gene match: 8. Germline values: CDR1 KGHSH, CDR2 LQKENI. The CDR3 consists of 16 residues. The CDR3 loop reads CASSPLGGGATYEQYF. CDR3 in DNA: TGTGCCAGCTCACCACTCGGCGGGGGAGCTACCTACGAGCAGTACTTC.

CDR3 loop: CSVDGRGQILGGAFF. The DNA of the CDR3 is TGCAGCGTTGATGGCAGGGGGCAGATCTTAGGAGGAGCTTTCTTT. This chain uses TRBV29-1 with TRBJ1-1; 8 bases agree with TRBD1. The germline gives CDR1 SQVTM, CDR2 ANQGSEA. The CDR3 is 15 amino acids. Losses at the gene ends were 3 bases for V and 10 bases for J; bases not matched to a gene: 16.

The chain has TRBV6-5 and TRBJ1-1, with 11 bases matching TRBD1. V shed 7 bases, J shed 4 bases, and the junction held 8 bases outside the gene matches. The CDR3 has 15 amino acids. Germline V gene sequence: CDR1 MNHEY, CDR2 SVGAGI. The DNA for the CDR3 is TGTGCCAGCACCCGGACAGGGGGCGCAGGCACTGAAGCTTTCTTT. This sequence encodes CASTRTGGAGTEAFF.

CDR3 sequence reads: CASSNPGGVNTEAFF. The CDR3 nucleotides are TGTGCCAGCTCAAACCCTGGAGGGGTGAACACTGAAGCTTTCTTT. This chain connects TRBV18 to TRBJ1-1, with D tentatively TRBD1 (5 bases). Per germline, CDR1 KGHSH and CDR2 LQKENI. Trimming pared 5 bases from V and 0 bases from J, leaving 13 bases between. This CDR3 is built from 15 residues. Combining the CDR3 with reference TRBV18 and TRBJ1-1 gives the whole variable domain NAGVMQNPRHLVRRRGQEARLRCSPMKGHSHVYWYRQLPEEGLKFMVYLQKENIIDESGMPKERFSAEFPKEGPSILRIQQVVRGDSAAYFCASSNPGGVNTEAFFGQGTRLTVV.

The J gene is TRBJ1-1, the V gene TRBV6-5, with 9 bases fitting TRBD1. The CDR3 covers 15 residues. V gave up 7 bases and J gave up 6 bases; unmatched junction bases: 12. The germline gives CDR1 MNHEY, CDR2 SVGAGI. In DNA form, the CDR3 reads TGTGCCAGCACCTATTCTCGGGGACAGGGCTCTGAAGCTTTCTTT. Encoded protein: CASTYSRGQGSEAFF.

This clone was detected a few times. This chain uses TRBV5-1 with TRBJ1-4, with D unclear. The V and J ends lost 3 bases and 10 bases respectively, with 13 bases between them. This CDR3 is built from 13 residues. In germline, CDR1 is SGHRS, CDR2 YFSETQ. CDR3 protein: CASSSDSETKLFF. The DNA of the CDR3 is TGCGCCAGCAGCTCGGACTCAGAGACAAAACTGTTTTTT.

This clone came up a few times. The V and J genes are TRBV7-9 and TRBJ2-5; 7 bases match TRBD1. The CDR3 sequence is 16 residues long. The J segment lost 2 bases and the V segment lost 5 bases, leaving 11 bases of the junction unmatched. Germline CDR1 SEHNR, CDR2 FQNEAQ (reference sequence). CDR3 protein: CASSPRTGISQETQYF. CDR3 bases: TGTGCCAGCAGCCCAAGGACAGGAATAAGTCAAGAGACCCAGTACTTC. Drawing the rest from reference TRBV7-9 and TRBJ2-5, the complete variable domain is DTGVSQNPRHKITKRGQNVTFRCDPISEHNRLYWYRQTLGQGPEFLTYFQNEAQLEKSRLLSDRFSAERPKGSFSTLEIQRTEQGDSAMYLCASSPRTGISQETQYFGPGTRLLVL.

V usage is TRBV5-1 and J usage is TRBJ1-1, with 8 bases matching TRBD1. The trim removed 2 bases at V and 10 bases at J, leaving 7 bases unmatched. CDR3 length: 13 residues. The V gene's germline CDR1 is SGHRS and CDR2 YFSETQ. Here the CDR3 reads CASSFDRTGRAFF. The DNA for the CDR3 is TGCGCCAGCAGCTTTGATCGGACAGGGCGAGCTTTCTTT.

This clone was seen once. The rearrangement joins TRBV3-1 (or the pseudogene TRBV3-2) to TRBJ1-2, with D perhaps TRBD1 (5 bases). The CDR3 loop spans 16 amino acids. Germline V lookup: CDR1 LGHDT, CDR2 YNNKEL (reference sequence). Deletions cut 0 bases from V and 7 bases from J, with 18 bases between. The CDR3 sequence is CASSQDLGTSGGGYTF. In DNA, the CDR3 is TGTGCCAGCAGCCAAGATTTGGGGACTAGCGGGGGTGGCTACACCTTC.

The chain links TRBV15 to TRBJ2-7; the D gene is possibly TRBD2 (7 bases). V lost 3 bases and J lost 5, with 20 bases in between. Germline-derived CDR1 and CDR2 are LNHNV and YYDKDF (reference sequence). CDR3 length equals 16 residues. In DNA, the CDR3 is TGTGCCACCAGCAGGGAGGTGCGGGGGCCGGGAAACGAGCAGTACTTC. Its translation: CATSREVRGPGNEQYF.

The CDR3: CASSRGRGTQETQYF. In nucleotides, the CDR3 is TGTGCCAGCAGCCGAGGGAGGGGGACCCAAGAGACCCAGTACTTC. V gene TRBV9 combines with J gene TRBJ2-5; D is perhaps TRBD2 (7 bases). The germline V gene encodes CDR1 SGDLS and CDR2 YYNGEE. This CDR3 is built from 15 residues. V shed 4 bases and J shed 1 base, with 14 bases lying between them.

The CDR3 DNA reads TGCGCCAGCAGCTTGGATGTGACAGGGGGCGTTACCGGGGAGCTGTTTTTT. This gives the protein CASSLDVTGGVTGELFF. The gene calls are TRBV5-1 and TRBJ2-2; TRBD1 matches at 10 bases. Germline lookup yields CDR1 SGHRS and CDR2 YFSETQ. The CDR3 spans 17 residues. The V segment lost 0 bases and the J segment 5 bases; nucleotides outside the gene matches: 7. Complete variable domain (other parts from reference TRBV5-1 and TRBJ2-2): KAGVTQTPRYLIKTRGQQVTLSCSPISGHRSVSWYQQTPGQGLQFLFEYFSETQRNKGNFPGRFSGRQFSNSRSEMNVSTLELGDSALYLCASSLDVTGGVTGELFFGEGSRLTVL.

The chain has TRBV29-1 and TRBJ2-7; D not certain. This CDR3 spans 13 amino acids. CDR1 is SQVTM and CDR2 is ANQGSEA in the germline V gene. V lost 2 bases, J lost 2 bases, and 10 bases lay in between. This CDR3 reads CSVELGGTYEQYF. The CDR3 DNA reads as TGCAGCGTTGAACTCGGCGGTACCTACGAGCAGTACTTC.

The CDR3 DNA reads TGCAGCGTTGATAGCTATCCGGGAGGAAACACCATATATTTT. Translating it yields CSVDSYPGGNTIYF. The gene calls are TRBV29-1 and TRBJ1-3; D ambiguous. This CDR3 is 14 amino acids long. The V and J ends lost 3 bases and 4 bases respectively, with 13 bases between them. Germline V gene lookup returns CDR1 SQVTM and CDR2 ANQGSEA.

This clone was seen more than once but under ten times. The genes are TRBV14 and TRBJ2-7; 10 positions agree with TRBD2. The CDR3 loop spans 18 amino acids. Germline V gives CDR1 SGHDN, CDR2 FVKESK. J gave up 4 bases and V 0 bases, and 12 bases lay outside the gene matches. DNA of the CDR3: TGTGCCAGCAGCCAAGATCTGGCTAGCGGGAGCTTTCGGTACGAGCAGTACTTC. This codes for CASSQDLASGSFRYEQYF.

The chain employs TRBV19 and TRBJ1-1; D possibly corresponds to TRBD1 (6 bases). This CDR3 contains 13 residues. CDR1 and CDR2 from the germline V gene are LNHDA and SQIVND (reference sequence). V lost 6 bases and J 1 base, leaving 9 bases between the germline ends. The CDR3 reads CASSPGQNTEAFF. The DNA of the CDR3 is TGTGCCAGTAGCCCGGGACAGAACACTGAAGCTTTCTTT.

The CDR3 here is CAWSPRTVTEAFF. The CDR3 bases are TGTGCCTGGAGTCCTCGGACTGTAACTGAAGCTTTCTTT. The J gene is TRBJ1-1, the V gene TRBV30; no clear D gene. V was trimmed by 2 bases and J by 5 bases, leaving 12 bases between them. Germline V gene sequence: CDR1 GTSNPN, CDR2 SVGIG (reference sequence). The CDR3 totals 13 residues.